The 27 T cell receptor beta chains in this list originate from one sample, sequenced in a study of cytomegalovirus exposure and HLA in healthy donors. The PCR used 60 Vbeta and 13 Jbeta primers. The table came from immunoSEQ multiplex PCR; TCRdb's copy has only in-frame clones and leaves some out. The sample has 200,000 to 250,000 clones. Sequencing was performed on PBMCs. The receptors were sampled from a woman aged 25 to 45 in good health and CMV-seropositive.

The chain joins TRBV28 to TRBJ1-1; TRBD1 matches 7 bases. The V and J ends lost 5 bases and 0 bases, in that order; junction bases with no gene match: 6. Germline loops: CDR1 MDHEN, CDR2 SYDVKM. CDR3 size: 15 residues. The CDR3 sequence: CASSPADRVNTEAFF. The CDR3 DNA is TGTGCCAGCAGTCCCGCAGACAGGGTGAACACTGAAGCTTTCTTT.

V usage is TRBV7-8 and J usage is TRBJ2-7; TRBD2 agrees at 9 bases. J gave up 6 bases and V 1 base, and 10 bases lay outside the gene matches. CDR1 and CDR2 from the germline V gene are SGHVS and FQNEAQ. The CDR3 contains 16 residues. The CDR3 coding sequence is TGTGCCAGCAGCTTAGGGGGCCGGCTAGCGGGGACCGAGCAGTACTTC. The encoded protein is CASSLGGRLAGTEQYF.

About this clone: One end of the junction varies from germline; a read error may be responsible. This rearrangement joins TRBV2 to TRBJ2-5, with 7 positions matching TRBD1. Germline values: CDR1 SNHLY, CDR2 FYNNEI. The CDR3 loop spans 17 amino acids. The CDR3 region is CASSGDRAPSSQGTQYF. The CDR3 DNA reads TGTGCCAGCAGCGGAGACAGGGCCCCTTCGAGCCAAGGGACCCAGTACTTC.

V usage is TRBV5-6 and J usage is TRBJ2-1; D is ambiguous. The CDR3 contains 12 residues. V lost 5 bases to trimming and J lost 3 bases, with 6 bases between them. Germline V gives CDR1 SGHDT, CDR2 YYEEEE. In nucleotides, the CDR3 is TGTGCCAGCAGGCGAGACTACAATGAGCAGTTCTTC. Translated, it gives CASRRDYNEQFF.

The chain couples TRBV6-5 to TRBJ2-3; D is perhaps TRBD1 (5 bases). The CDR3 has 15 amino acids. Germline V gene lookup returns CDR1 MNHEY and CDR2 SVGAGI. V was cut by 2 bases and J by 0 bases, with 9 bases left in between. CDR3 sequence: CASSYQGASTDTQYF. CDR3 nucleotides: TGTGCCAGCAGTTACCAAGGGGCGAGCACAGATACGCAGTATTTT.

On this clone itself: This same CDR3 is encoded by further DNA sequences in the sample. The chain combines TRBV30 with TRBJ1-3; the D gene is possibly TRBD1 (6 bases). Deletions cut 4 bases from V and 2 bases from J, with 9 bases between. The germline V gene has CDR1 GTSNPN and CDR2 SVGIG (reference sequence). This CDR3 is 13 amino acids long. Here the CDR3 DNA reads TGTGCCTGGAAACAGGGCGCTGGAAACACCATATATTTT. It yields the protein CAWKQGAGNTIYF.

The chain carries TRBV11-2 and TRBJ2-1; TRBD2 matches 10 bases. CDR1 SGHAT and CDR2 FQNNGV come from the germline V gene. The junction had 5 bases not matched to a gene; V was cut back by 0 bases and J by 3 bases. This CDR3 has 17 residues. The CDR3 sequence is CASSLDGLAAYYNEQFF. CDR3 DNA sequence: TGTGCCAGCAGCTTAGATGGACTAGCGGCCTACTACAATGAGCAGTTCTTC.

This rearrangement joins TRBV10-3 to TRBJ2-5, with D unresolved. Trimming removed 0 bases at V and 2 bases at J, with 7 bases between. Germline CDR1 ENHRY, CDR2 SYGVKD. The CDR3 totals 14 residues. In DNA form, the CDR3 reads TGTGCCATCAGTGAGTCTAGCCAACAAGAGACCCAGTACTTC. It yields the protein CAISESSQQETQYF.

The chain is built from TRBV5-4 and TRBJ1-6; D gene unclear. The CDR3 spans 15 residues. Germline V gene sequence: CDR1 SGHNT, CDR2 YYREEE (reference sequence). Trimming shortened V by 1 base and J by 4 bases, and 9 bases separated the two germline ends. The CDR3 is CASSLQEGYNSPLHF. In DNA, the CDR3 is TGTGCCAGCAGCTTGCAGGAGGGATATAATTCACCCCTCCACTTT.

This chain joins TRBV18 and TRBJ1-5; D not resolved. CDR3 length: 15 amino acids. Trimming cost V 2 bases and J 2 bases, with 10 bases left between them. From germline, CDR1 is KGHSH and CDR2 LQKENI. CDR3 loop: CASSPDGLGNQPQHF. The CDR3 bases are TGTGCCAGCTCACCAGACGGACTGGGCAATCAGCCCCAGCATTTT.

The J gene is TRBJ2-5, the V gene TRBV27; TRBD2 matches 8 bases. CDR1 and CDR2 from the germline V gene are MNHEY and SMNVEV (reference sequence). J was trimmed by 2 bases and V by 5 bases; bases with no gene match: 7. The CDR3 runs 15 residues. DNA of the CDR3: TGTGCCAGCAGTCCTAGCGGGCTCCCGCAAGAGACCCAGTACTTC. Its translation is CASSPSGLPQETQYF.

This chain joins TRBV10-1 and TRBJ2-5; D ambiguous. Looked up from germline, CDR1 is WNHNN and CDR2 is SYGVQD (reference sequence). The CDR3 runs 13 residues. Deletions cut 2 bases from V and 2 bases from J, with 6 bases between. CDR3 in DNA: TGCGCCAGCAGTGAGCTAGTTCAAGAGACCCAGTACTTC. This codes for CASSELVQETQYF.

The rearrangement links TRBV10-3 to TRBJ2-1, with TRBD2 matching 7 bases. The CDR3 covers 14 residues. Germline V gene lookup returns CDR1 ENHRY and CDR2 SYGVKD. Trimming cost V 7 bases and J 6 bases; bases outside gene matches: 9. The CDR3 here is CAITKGGGSNEQFF. CDR3 nucleotide sequence: TGTGCCATCACAAAGGGAGGCGGGAGCAATGAGCAGTTCTTC.

The chain recombines TRBV9 with TRBJ2-3, with unresolved D. V dropped 0 bases and J dropped 2 bases, with 4 bases sitting between them. The CDR3 is made up of 13 amino acids. Germline V CDR1 and CDR2: SGDLS, YYNGEE. CDR3 bases: TGTGCCAGCAGCGTAGGGGCCACAGATACGCAGTATTTT. Translating gives CASSVGATDTQYF.

This sequence joins TRBV27 and TRBJ2-3, with D tentatively TRBD2 (6 bases). This CDR3 is 15 amino acids long. From germline, CDR1 is MNHEY and CDR2 SMNVEV (reference sequence). The ends were cut back, 7 bases at V and 6 bases at J, with 20 bases in the middle. CDR3 nucleotides: TGTGCCAGCACCTTGGTCGATGGCGGGACGGATACGCAGTATTTT. Its translation is CASTLVDGGTDTQYF.

The chain couples TRBV30 to TRBJ2-1, with 10 bases matching TRBD2. V lost 0 bases and J lost 13; bases outside the gene matches: 3. CDR3 length: 12 amino acids. Germline CDR1 reads GTSNPN; CDR2 reads SVGIG (reference sequence). The DNA for the CDR3 is TGTGCCTGGAGTGTCCTAGCGGGGGCCCAGTTCTTC. It encodes CAWSVLAGAQFF.

The chain joins TRBV9 to TRBJ1-2, with a weak D call TRBD1 (5 bases). There are 14 residues in the CDR3. The V and J ends lost 3 bases and 2 bases respectively, with 11 bases between them. Per the germline V gene, CDR1 is SGDLS and CDR2 is YYNGEE. The CDR3 nucleotides are TGTGCCAGCAGCGCAGAGACAGTGAACTATGGCTACACCTTC. Its translation: CASSAETVNYGYTF.

The chain recombines TRBV28 with TRBJ2-6; 9 bases line up with TRBD1. Germline CDR1 is MDHEN and CDR2 is SYDVKM. The V segment lost 6 bases and the J segment 0 bases; nucleotides outside the gene matches: 3. The CDR3 runs 16 residues. CDR3 region: CASRNRGRSGANVLTF. The DNA for the CDR3 is TGTGCCAGCAGGAACAGGGGGCGCTCTGGGGCCAACGTCCTGACTTTC. The full variable domain, in which reference TRBV28 and TRBJ2-6 provide the parts outside the CDR3, is DVKVTQSSRYLVKRTGEKVFLECVQDMDHENMFWYRQDPGLGLRLIYFSYDVKMKEKGDIPEGYSVSREKKERFSLILESASTNQTSMYLCASRNRGRSGANVLTFGAGSRLTVL.

The V and J genes are TRBV20-1 and TRBJ2-3; maybe TRBD2 (5 bases). CDR1 and CDR2 (germline): DFQATT, SNEGSKA (reference sequence). This CDR3 spans 11 amino acids. Trimming pared 7 bases from V and 4 bases from J, leaving 9 bases between. The CDR3 DNA follows: TGCAGTGTCGAGGGCCCAGATACGCAGTATTTT. This encodes CSVEGPDTQYF.

In DNA form, the CDR3 reads TGTGCCAGCTCGCAGGGACAGCAAGCAACTAATGAAAAACTGTTTTTT. It encodes CASSQGQQATNEKLFF. The gene calls are TRBV18 and TRBJ1-4; TRBD1 aligns across 7 bases. CDR1 is KGHSH and CDR2 is LQKENI in the germline V gene. The CDR3 contains 16 residues. V shed 6 bases and J 0 bases; nucleotides not matched to a gene: 7.

The chain employs TRBV19 and TRBJ1-2; D is unclear. From germline, CDR1 is LNHDA and CDR2 SQIVND (reference sequence). The CDR3 loop spans 13 amino acids. Deletions cut 3 bases from V and 8 bases from J, with 13 bases between. CDR3 DNA: TGTGCCAGTAGTATGCTGGTAGACAAAGGCTACACCTTC. The encoded protein is CASSMLVDKGYTF.

The chain couples TRBV12-2 to TRBJ2-5; the DNA was not compared with TRBD1, the D call given in the table. TRBV12-2 is deemed a pseudogene. This CDR3 spans 15 amino acids. CDR3 nucleotide sequence: TGTGCAAGTCGCTTAGTGTGCAGTACCACAGAGACCCAGTACTTC. As protein: CASRLVCSTTETQYF.

The gene calls are TRBV18 and TRBJ1-2; D unclear. The germline CDR1 and CDR2 sequences are KGHSH and LQKENI. CDR3 length: 16 amino acids. Trimming shortened V by 3 bases and J by 0 bases, and 14 bases separated the two germline ends. The CDR3 region has the DNA TGTGCCAGCTCACCTCTCCCTTTGCAGGCTAACTATGGCTACACCTTC. As protein: CASSPLPLQANYGYTF.

The V gene is TRBV28, the J gene TRBJ2-7, with 9 nucleotides matching TRBD1. Germline V gene sequence: CDR1 MDHEN, CDR2 SYDVKM. The V gene end was trimmed by 7 bases and the J gene end by 5 bases; junction bases not matched to a gene: 9. CDR3 size: 14 residues. This chain's CDR3 is CASTPRTGDHEQYF. The CDR3 coding sequence is TGTGCCAGCACCCCGAGGACAGGGGACCACGAGCAGTACTTC.

J is TRBJ2-1 and V is TRBV7-9; TRBD2 matches at 10 bases. Per the germline V gene, CDR1 is SEHNR and CDR2 is FQNEAQ (reference sequence). Trimming cost V 5 bases and J 7 bases; bases outside gene matches: 11. The CDR3 is made up of 16 amino acids. The CDR3 sequence is CASSPGPAGGPNEQFF. The DNA for the CDR3 is TGTGCCAGCAGCCCCGGTCCAGCGGGGGGGCCAAATGAGCAGTTCTTC.

This rearrangement joins TRBV19 to TRBJ2-1, with D tentatively TRBD2 (6 bases). This CDR3 spans 12 amino acids. The V gene's germline CDR1 is LNHDA and CDR2 SQIVND (reference sequence). Trimming took 6 bases from V and 15 from J, leaving 18 bases between them. The CDR3 region has the DNA TGTGCCAGTAGCCTTATAGGCGGGGTTCCGTTCTTC. Its protein product is CASSLIGGVPFF.

V usage is TRBV5-4 and J usage is TRBJ2-7, with D tentatively TRBD1 (6 bases). The CDR3 has 13 residues. CDR1 SGHNT and CDR2 YYREEE come from the germline V gene (reference sequence). V was shortened by 5 bases and J by 0 bases, with 9 bases between the two germline ends. CDR3 loop: CASRRDTSYEQYF. CDR3 nucleotides: TGTGCCAGCAGGAGGGACACCTCCTACGAGCAGTACTTC.